This T cell receptor (beta chain) is from a study of blood T cells in healthy people across ages. The study's findings and limits: Roughly linear age-related decline in beta diversity appeared, significant by age 40. It was not possible, with unsorted PBMCs, to conclusively compare naive and antigen-experienced cells.

The CDR3 runs to 16 residues. CDR1 is MDHEN and CDR2 is SYDVKM in the germline V gene. Trimming removed 6 bases from V and 4 bases from J; junction bases left unmatched: 12. Collection of 7.5 to 10 milliliters of peripheral blood was performed for each donor. Regarding this clonotype: Its antigen is undetermined.

Alongside a J-beta primer mix, a sample-barcoded 5' primer served in a second PCR lasting roughly 6 to 11 cycles. Using its own MiXCR run on the 5' RACE reads, TCRdb lists one record per CDR3 protein. The data hold 750,000 to 950,000 distinct CDR3 sequences, with approximately 53% observed a single time. The sequence came from a man aged 80 or over in good health. Sequenced sample: blood. The chain couples TRBV28 to TRBJ1-2; 9 bases agree with TRBD1. The CDR3 DNA follows: TGTGCCAGCAGGTCTCTCGGACAGGGGAAGGGCTATGGCTACACCTTC. The encoded protein is CASRSLGQGKGYGYTF.